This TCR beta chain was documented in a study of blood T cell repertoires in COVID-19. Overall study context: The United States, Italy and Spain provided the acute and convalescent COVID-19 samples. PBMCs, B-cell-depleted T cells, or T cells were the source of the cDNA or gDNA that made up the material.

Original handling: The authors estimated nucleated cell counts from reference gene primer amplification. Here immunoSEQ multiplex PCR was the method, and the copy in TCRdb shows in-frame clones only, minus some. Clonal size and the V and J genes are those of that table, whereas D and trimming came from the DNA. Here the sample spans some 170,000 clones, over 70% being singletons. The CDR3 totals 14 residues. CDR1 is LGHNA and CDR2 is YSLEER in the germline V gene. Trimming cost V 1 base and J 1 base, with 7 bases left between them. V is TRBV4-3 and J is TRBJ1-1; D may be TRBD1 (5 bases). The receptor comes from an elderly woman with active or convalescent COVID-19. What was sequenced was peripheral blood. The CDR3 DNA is TGCGCCAGCAGCCAAGGGCAGGGGAACACTGAAGCTTTCTTT. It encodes CASSQGQGNTEAFF.